This TCR beta chain was recorded in a study of post-analysis software for immune sequencing data. Study-level results: F-measure co-clustering was strong for batch-matched samples. Significantly decreased normalized Chao1 diversity was recorded for multiple sclerosis patients relative to controls. Several TRBV segments were more frequent in patients than controls; TRBV5-6, TRBV5-1 and TRBV20-1 belonged to this group.

TCR beta libraries were prepared from cDNA with unique molecular identifiers. Each batch of about 0.95 to 10 million T cells produced 400,000 to 650,000 cDNA molecules. TCRdb re-called the PCR reads with MiXCR, one entry per CDR3 protein. The sample carries about 560,000 distinct CDR3 sequences, about 40% recorded once. Regarding this clonotype: What it recognizes is unknown.

This CDR3 contains 15 residues. V lost 5 bases and J lost 2, with 12 bases in between. Germline CDR1 reads SGHAT; CDR2 reads FQNNGV. The V gene is TRBV11-2, the J gene TRBJ1-4; D unclear. Sample: blood. The TCR originated in a girl aged 5 to 17 with multiple sclerosis. The CDR3 DNA follows: TGTGCCAGCAGCCCGTCGGGGAGGACTAATGAAAAACTGTTTTTT. Protein sequence: CASSPSGRTNEKLFF.